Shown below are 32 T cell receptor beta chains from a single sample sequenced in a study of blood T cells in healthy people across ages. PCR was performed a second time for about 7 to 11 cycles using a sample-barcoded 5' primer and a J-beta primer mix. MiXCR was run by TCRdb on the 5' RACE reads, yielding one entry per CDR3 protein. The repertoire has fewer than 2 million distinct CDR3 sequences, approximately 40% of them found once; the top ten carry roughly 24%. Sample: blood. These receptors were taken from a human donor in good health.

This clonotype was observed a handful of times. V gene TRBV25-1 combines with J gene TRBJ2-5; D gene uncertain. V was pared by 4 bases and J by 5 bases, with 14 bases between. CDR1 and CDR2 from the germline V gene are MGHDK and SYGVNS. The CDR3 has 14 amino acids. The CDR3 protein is CASSALIVGETQYF. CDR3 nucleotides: TGTGCCAGCAGTGCCTTAATAGTGGGCGAGACCCAGTACTTC.

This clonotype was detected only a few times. The CDR3 nucleotides read TGCAGTGCTAGAGGTCAGGACAGTCACAATGAGCAGTTCTTC. Translating gives CSARGQDSHNEQFF. The rearrangement links TRBV20-1 to TRBJ2-1; the D gene is possibly TRBD1 (6 bases). This CDR3 comprises 14 residues. Trimming cost V 1 base and J 5 bases, with 12 bases left between them. The germline V gene has CDR1 DFQATT and CDR2 SNEGSKA (reference sequence).

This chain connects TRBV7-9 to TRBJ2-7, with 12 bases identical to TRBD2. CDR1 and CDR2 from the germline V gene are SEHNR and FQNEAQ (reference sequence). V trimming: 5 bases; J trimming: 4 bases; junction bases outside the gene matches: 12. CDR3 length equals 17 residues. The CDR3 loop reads CASSPRLAGAILYEQYF. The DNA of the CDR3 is TGTGCCAGCAGCCCAAGACTAGCGGGGGCCATACTTTACGAGCAGTACTTC.

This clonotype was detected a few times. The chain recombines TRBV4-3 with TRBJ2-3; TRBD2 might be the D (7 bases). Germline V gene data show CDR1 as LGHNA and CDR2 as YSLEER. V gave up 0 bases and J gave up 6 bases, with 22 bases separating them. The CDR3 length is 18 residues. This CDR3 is CASSQDIFRGGSIDTQYF. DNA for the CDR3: TGCGCCAGCAGCCAAGATATTTTTAGGGGGGGGTCCATTGATACGCAGTATTTT.

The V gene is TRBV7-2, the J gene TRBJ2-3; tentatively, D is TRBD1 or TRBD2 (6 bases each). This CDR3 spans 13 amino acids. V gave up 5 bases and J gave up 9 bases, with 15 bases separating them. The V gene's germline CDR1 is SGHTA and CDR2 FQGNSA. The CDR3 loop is CASSDGGTRTQYF. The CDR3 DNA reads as TGTGCCAGCAGCGACGGGGGCACAAGGACGCAGTATTTT.

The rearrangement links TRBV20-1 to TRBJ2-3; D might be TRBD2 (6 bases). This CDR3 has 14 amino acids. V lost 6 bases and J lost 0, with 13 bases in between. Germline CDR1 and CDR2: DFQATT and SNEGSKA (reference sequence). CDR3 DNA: TGCAGTGCCCAACTAGCAGCTAGCACAGATACGCAGTATTTT. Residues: CSAQLAASTDTQYF.

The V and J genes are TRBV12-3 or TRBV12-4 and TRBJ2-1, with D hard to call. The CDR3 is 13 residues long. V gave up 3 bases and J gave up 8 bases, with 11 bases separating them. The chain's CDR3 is CASSFLGIDEQFF. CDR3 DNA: TGTGCCAGCAGTTTTCTGGGAATTGATGAGCAGTTCTTC.

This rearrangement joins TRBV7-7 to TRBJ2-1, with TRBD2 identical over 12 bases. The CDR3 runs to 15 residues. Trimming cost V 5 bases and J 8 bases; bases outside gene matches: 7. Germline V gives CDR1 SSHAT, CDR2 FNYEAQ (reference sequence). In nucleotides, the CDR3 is TGTGCCAGCAGCGCGCTAGCGGGGGGGCTCGATGAGCAGTTCTTC. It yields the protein CASSALAGGLDEQFF.

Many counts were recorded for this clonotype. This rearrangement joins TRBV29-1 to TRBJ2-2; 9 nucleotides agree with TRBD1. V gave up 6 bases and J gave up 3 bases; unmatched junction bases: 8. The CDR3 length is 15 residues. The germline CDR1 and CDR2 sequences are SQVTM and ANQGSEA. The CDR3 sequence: CSVNSGTGHTGELFF. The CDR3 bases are TGCAGCGTAAACTCCGGGACAGGGCACACCGGGGAGCTGTTTTTT.

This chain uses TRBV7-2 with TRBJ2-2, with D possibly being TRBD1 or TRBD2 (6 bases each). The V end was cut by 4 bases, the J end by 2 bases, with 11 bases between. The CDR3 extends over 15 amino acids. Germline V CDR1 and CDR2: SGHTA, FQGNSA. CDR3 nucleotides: TGTGCCAGCAGCTGGAGGGGGGATAACACCGGGGAGCTGTTTTTT. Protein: CASSWRGDNTGELFF. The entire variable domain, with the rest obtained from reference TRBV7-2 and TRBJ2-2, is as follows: GAGVSQSPSNKVTEKGKDVELRCDPISGHTALYWYRQSLGQGLEFLIYFQGNSAPDKSGLPSDRFSAERTGGSVSTLTIQRTQQEDSAVYLCASSWRGDNTGELFFGEGSRLTVL.

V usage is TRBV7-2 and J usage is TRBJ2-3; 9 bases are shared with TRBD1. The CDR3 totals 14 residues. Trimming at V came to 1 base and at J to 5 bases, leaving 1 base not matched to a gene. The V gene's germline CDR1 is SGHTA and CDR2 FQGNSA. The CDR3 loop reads CASSLDRGQDTQYF. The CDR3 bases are TGTGCCAGCAGCTTAGACAGGGGGCAAGATACGCAGTATTTT.

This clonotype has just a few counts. The CDR3 DNA follows: TGTGCCAGCAGTTACTCGACGGCGACAGGTAGCACAGATACGCAGTATTTT. It is translated as CASSYSTATGSTDTQYF. The chain is built from TRBV6-2 or TRBV6-3 and TRBJ2-3; D may be TRBD1 (6 bases). CDR3 size: 17 residues. V was shortened by 0 bases and J by 0 bases, with 13 bases between the two germline ends. Germline-derived CDR1 and CDR2 are MNHEY and SVGEGT.

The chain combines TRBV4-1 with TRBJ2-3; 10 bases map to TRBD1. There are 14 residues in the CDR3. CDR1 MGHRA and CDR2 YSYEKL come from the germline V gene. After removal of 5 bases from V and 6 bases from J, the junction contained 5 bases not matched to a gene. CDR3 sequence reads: CASSRDRGYDTQYF. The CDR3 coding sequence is TGCGCCAGCAGCAGGGACAGGGGTTATGATACGCAGTATTTT.

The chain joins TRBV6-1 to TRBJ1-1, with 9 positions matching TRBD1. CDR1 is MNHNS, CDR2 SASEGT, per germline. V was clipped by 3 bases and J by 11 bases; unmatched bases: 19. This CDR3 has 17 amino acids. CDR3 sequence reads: CASSDKAPGQGSFVAFF. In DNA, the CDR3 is TGTGCCAGCAGTGACAAAGCCCCCGGACAGGGGTCTTTTGTCGCTTTCTTT.

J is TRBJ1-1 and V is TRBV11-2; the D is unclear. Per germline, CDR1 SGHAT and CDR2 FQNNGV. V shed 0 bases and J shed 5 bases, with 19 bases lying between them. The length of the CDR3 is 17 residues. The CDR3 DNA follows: TGTGCCAGCAGCTTAGATTTCAGGTTACCGGGAAATACTGAAGCTTTCTTT. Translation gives CASSLDFRLPGNTEAFF. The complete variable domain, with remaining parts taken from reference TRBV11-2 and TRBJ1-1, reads EAGVAQSPRYKIIEKRQSVAFWCNPISGHATLYWYQQILGQGPKLLIQFQNNGVVDDSQLPKDRFSAERLKGVDSTLKIQPAKLEDSAVYLCASSLDFRLPGNTEAFFGQGTRLTVV.

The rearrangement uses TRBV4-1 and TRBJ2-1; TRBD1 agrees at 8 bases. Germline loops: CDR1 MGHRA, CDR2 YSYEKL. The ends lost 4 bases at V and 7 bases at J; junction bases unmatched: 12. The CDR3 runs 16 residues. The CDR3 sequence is CASSRIGTGLWNEQFF. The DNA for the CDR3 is TGCGCCAGCAGCCGCATCGGGACAGGTTTATGGAATGAGCAGTTCTTC.

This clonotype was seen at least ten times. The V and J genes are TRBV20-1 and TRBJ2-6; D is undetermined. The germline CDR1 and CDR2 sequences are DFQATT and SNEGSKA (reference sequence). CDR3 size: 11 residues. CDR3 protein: CSASGANVLTF. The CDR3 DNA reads TGCTCAGCATCTGGGGCCAACGTCCTGACTTTC.

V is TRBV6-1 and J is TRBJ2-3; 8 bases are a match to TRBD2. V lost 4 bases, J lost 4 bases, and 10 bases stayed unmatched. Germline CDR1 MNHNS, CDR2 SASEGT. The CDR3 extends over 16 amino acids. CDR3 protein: CASSGGGLGGADTQYF. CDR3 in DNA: TGTGCCAGCAGTGGAGGGGGACTAGGGGGTGCAGATACGCAGTATTTT.

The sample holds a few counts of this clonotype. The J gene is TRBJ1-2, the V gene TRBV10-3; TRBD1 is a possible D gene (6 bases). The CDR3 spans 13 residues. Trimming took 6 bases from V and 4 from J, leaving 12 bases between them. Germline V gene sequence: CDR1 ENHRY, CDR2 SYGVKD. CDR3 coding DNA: TGTGCCATCAGCCCACAGGGCCGCTATGGCTACACCTTC. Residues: CAISPQGRYGYTF.

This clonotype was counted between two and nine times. In DNA form, the CDR3 reads TGTGCCACCAGTGACCCCGGGGGAGAGAACACTGAAGCTTTCTTT. Translated: CATSDPGGENTEAFF. V and J are TRBV24-1 and TRBJ1-1, with a possible D match to TRBD1 (5 bases). The CDR3 spans 15 residues. Per germline, CDR1 KGHDR and CDR2 SFDVKD. Deletions cut 4 bases from V and 1 base from J, with 12 bases between.

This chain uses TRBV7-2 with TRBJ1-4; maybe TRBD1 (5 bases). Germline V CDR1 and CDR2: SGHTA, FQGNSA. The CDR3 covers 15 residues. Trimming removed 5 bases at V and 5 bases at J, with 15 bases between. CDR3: CASSPGTTQNEKLFF. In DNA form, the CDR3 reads TGTGCCAGCAGCCCGGGGACTACCCAGAATGAAAAACTGTTTTTT.

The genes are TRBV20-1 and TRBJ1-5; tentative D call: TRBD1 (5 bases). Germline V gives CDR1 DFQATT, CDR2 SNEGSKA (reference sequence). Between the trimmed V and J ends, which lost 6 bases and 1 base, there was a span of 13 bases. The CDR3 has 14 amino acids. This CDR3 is CSAPPGGSNQPQHF. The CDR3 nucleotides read TGCAGTGCCCCCCCCGGGGGGAGCAATCAGCCCCAGCATTTT.

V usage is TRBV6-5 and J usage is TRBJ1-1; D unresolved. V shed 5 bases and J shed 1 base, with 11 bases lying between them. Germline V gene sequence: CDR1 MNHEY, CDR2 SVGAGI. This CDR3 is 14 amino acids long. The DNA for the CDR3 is TGTGCCAGCAGTGAGCAGATACAGAACACTGAAGCTTTCTTT. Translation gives CASSEQIQNTEAFF.

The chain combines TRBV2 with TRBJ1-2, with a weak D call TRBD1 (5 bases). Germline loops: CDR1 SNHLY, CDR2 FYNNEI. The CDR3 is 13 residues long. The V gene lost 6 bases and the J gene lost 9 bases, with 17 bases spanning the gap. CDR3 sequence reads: CASSSTGSIRYTF. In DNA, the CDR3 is TGTGCCAGCAGCAGTACAGGCTCCATTCGCTACACCTTC.

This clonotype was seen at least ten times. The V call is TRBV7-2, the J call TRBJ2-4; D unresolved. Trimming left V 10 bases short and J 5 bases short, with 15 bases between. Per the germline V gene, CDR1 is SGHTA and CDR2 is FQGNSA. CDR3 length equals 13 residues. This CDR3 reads CATSERFQNIQYF. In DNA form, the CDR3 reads TGTGCCACCTCGGAACGGTTCCAAAACATTCAGTACTTC.

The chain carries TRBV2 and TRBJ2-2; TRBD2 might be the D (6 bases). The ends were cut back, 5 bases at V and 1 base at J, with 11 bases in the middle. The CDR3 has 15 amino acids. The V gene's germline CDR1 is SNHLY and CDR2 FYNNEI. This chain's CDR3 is CASSLAARNTGELFF. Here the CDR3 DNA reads TGTGCCAGCAGTTTAGCGGCCCGGAACACCGGGGAGCTGTTTTTT.

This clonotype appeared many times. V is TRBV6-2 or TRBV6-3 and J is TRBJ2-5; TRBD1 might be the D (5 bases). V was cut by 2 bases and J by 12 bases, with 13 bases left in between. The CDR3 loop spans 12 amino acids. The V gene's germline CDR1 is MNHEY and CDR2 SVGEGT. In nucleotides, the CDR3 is TGTGCCAGCAGTTACGGGTTAACAGGAGAGTACTTC. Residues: CASSYGLTGEYF.

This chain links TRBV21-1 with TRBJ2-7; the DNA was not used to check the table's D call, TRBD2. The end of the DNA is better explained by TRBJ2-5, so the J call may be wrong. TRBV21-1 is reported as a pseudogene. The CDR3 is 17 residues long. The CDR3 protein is CASSKIRLAGHRETQYF. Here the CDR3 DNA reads TGTGCCAGCAGCAAGATTCGACTAGCGGGACACAGAGAGACCCAGTACTTC.

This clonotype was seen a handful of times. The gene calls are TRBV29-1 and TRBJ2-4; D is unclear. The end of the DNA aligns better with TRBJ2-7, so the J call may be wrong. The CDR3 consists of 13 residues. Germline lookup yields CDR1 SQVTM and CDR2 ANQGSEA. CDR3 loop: CSVVNTEDYEQYF. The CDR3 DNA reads TGCAGCGTTGTGAACACCGAAGACTACGAGCAGTACTTC.

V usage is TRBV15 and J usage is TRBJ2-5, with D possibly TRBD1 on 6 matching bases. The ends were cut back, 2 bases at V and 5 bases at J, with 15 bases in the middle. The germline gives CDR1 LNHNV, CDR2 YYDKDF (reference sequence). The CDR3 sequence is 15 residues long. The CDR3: CATSRQRQVRETQYF. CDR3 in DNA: TGTGCCACCAGCAGACAGAGACAGGTCAGGGAGACCCAGTACTTC.

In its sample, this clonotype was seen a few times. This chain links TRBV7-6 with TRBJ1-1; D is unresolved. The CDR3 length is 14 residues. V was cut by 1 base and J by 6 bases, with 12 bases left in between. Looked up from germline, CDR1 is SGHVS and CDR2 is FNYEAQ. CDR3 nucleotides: TGTGCCAGCAGCTTAGAGCGTCAGAGCGCTGAAGCTTTCTTT. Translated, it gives CASSLERQSAEAFF. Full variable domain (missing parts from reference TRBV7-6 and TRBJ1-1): GAGVSQSPRYKVTKRGQDVALRCDPISGHVSLYWYRQALGQGPEFLTYFNYEAQQDKSGLPNDRFSAERPEGSISTLTIQRTEQRDSAMYRCASSLERQSAEAFFGQGTRLTVV.

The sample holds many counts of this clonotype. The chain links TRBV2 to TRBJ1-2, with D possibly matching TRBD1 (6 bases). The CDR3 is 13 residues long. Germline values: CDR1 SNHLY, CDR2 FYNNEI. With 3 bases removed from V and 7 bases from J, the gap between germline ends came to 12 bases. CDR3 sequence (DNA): TGTGCCAGCAGTGATGCAGGGGCAGGTGGCTACACCTTC. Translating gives CASSDAGAGGYTF. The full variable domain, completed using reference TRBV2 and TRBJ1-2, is EPEVTQTPSHQVTQMGQEVILRCVPISNHLYFYWYRQILGQKVEFLVSFYNNEISEKSEIFDDQFSVERPDGSNFTLKIRSTKLEDSAMYFCASSDAGAGGYTFGSGTRLTVV.